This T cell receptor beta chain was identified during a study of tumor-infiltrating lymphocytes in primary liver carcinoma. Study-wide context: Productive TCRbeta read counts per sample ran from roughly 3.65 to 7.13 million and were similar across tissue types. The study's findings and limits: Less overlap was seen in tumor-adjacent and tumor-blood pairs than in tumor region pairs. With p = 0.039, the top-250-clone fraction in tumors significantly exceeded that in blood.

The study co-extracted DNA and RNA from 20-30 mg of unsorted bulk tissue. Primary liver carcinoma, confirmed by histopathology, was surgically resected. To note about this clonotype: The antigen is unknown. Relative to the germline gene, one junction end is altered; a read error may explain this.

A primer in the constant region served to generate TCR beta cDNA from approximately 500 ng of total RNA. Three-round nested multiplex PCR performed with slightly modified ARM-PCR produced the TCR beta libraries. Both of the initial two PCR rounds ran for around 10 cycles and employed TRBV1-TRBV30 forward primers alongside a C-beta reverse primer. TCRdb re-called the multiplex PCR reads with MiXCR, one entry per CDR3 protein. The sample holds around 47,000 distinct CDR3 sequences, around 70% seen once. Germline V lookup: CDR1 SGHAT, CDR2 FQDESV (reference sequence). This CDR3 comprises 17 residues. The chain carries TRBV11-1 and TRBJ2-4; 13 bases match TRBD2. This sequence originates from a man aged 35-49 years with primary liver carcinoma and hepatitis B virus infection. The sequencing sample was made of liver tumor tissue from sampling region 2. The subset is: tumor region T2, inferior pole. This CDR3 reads CASSFPGTSGTKNIVYF. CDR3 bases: TGTGCTAGCAGCTTTCCCGGGACTAGCGGGACCAAGAACATTGTGTACTTC.